What follows describes a single T cell receptor (beta chain). What it binds is not known. The sample originates from a study of cytomegalovirus exposure and HLA in healthy donors. General study points: Per a later analysis, HLA-associated TCR beta chains showed more clonal expansion than other, equally common TCR beta chains.

V was clipped by 0 bases and J by 0 bases, with 21 bases between them. Germline V gene lookup returns CDR1 LGHNA and CDR2 YNFKEQ. There are 20 residues in the CDR3. The PCR used 60 Vbeta and 13 Jbeta primers. Here immunoSEQ multiplex PCR was the method, and the copy in TCRdb shows in-frame clones only, minus some. This sample carries around 120,000 clones, 70% to 85% of them seen once, and the ten largest clones take over 1.5%. Source material: PBMCs. The chain carries TRBV4-2 and TRBJ2-1; D may be TRBD2 (6 bases). This sequence was found in a boy between 5 and 17 years old in good health and CMV-seronegative. The CDR3: CASSQDPPGIADNSYNEQFF. The CDR3 DNA sequence: TGTGCCAGCAGCCAAGATCCCCCGGGGATAGCGGACAACTCCTACAATGAGCAGTTCTTC.